This T cell receptor (beta chain) was found in a study of shared clonotypes between healthy human individuals. Study-wide background: In total, the donors were a couple of women and a few men aged 18 to 49.

Assay execution took place at the deep level. This table comes from immunoSEQ multiplex PCR, and its TCRdb copy is limited to in-frame clones, with some not included. The table lists under 1,900,000 clones, 98% of them singletons. The CDR3 spans 15 residues. V lost 4 bases, J lost 2 bases, and 6 bases stayed unmatched. Germline CDR1 reads SGHRS; CDR2 reads YFSETQ. The TCR originated in a man between 25 and 39 years old in good health. The chain is built from TRBV5-1 and TRBJ2-7; TRBD2 aligns across 10 bases. Sample: naive CD4+ T cells sorted from blood. Subset meaning: CD45RA+ positively selected. CDR3 in DNA: TGCGCCAGCAGCGCCAGCGGGAGGGCAGCCTACGAGCAGTACTTC. Translated: CASSASGRAAYEQYF.